These 20 T cell receptor beta chains were sequenced from one sample in a study of spatial heterogeneity in lung cancer. Regarding the study as a whole: The number of expanded tumor alpha and beta chains correlated with mutation number.

TCRdb analysed the 5' RACE reads with MiXCR anew, one entry per CDR3 protein. Of thousands of distinct CDR3 sequences detected, approximately 4.8% appear once; the ten largest clones hold 20% to 30%. These receptors have no identified antigens. Regarding time point: sample taken at primary tumor resection. This specimen was lung tumor tissue, taken at surgery. These receptors all stem from a male donor with early-stage non-small cell lung cancer.

This clonotype was seen repeatedly, ten times or more. The rearrangement joins TRBV20-1 to TRBJ1-1, with unresolved D. This CDR3 comprises 12 residues. Looked up from germline, CDR1 is DFQATT and CDR2 is SNEGSKA (reference sequence). V lost 0 bases, J lost 1 base, and 3 bases lay in between. The CDR3 here is CSAREGNTEAFF. The CDR3 coding sequence is TGCAGTGCTAGAGAAGGGAACACTGAAGCTTTCTTT.

This clonotype is labeled as medium-sized (0.01 to 0.1%). V usage is TRBV5-4 and J usage is TRBJ1-6; 10 positions match TRBD1. The CDR3 sequence is 14 residues long. The V and J ends lost 4 bases and 7 bases, in that order; junction bases with no gene match: 2. CDR1 is SGHNT and CDR2 is YYREEE in the germline V gene (reference sequence). CDR3 loop: CASSTDRGNSPLHF. CDR3 DNA sequence: TGTGCCAGCAGCACGGACAGGGGGAATTCACCCCTCCACTTT.

In its sample, this clonotype was seen a few times. The chain is built from TRBV20-1 and TRBJ1-1; D is possibly TRBD1 (6 bases). The germline V gene encodes CDR1 DFQATT and CDR2 SNEGSKA (reference sequence). V was cut by 1 base and J by 2 bases, with 11 bases left in between. The CDR3 is made up of 14 amino acids. CDR3 region: CSARAGGANTEAFF. CDR3 nucleotide sequence: TGCAGTGCTAGAGCGGGGGGGGCTAACACTGAAGCTTTCTTT.

This clonotype qualifies as medium-sized. V is TRBV30 and J is TRBJ2-1; TRBD2 matches at 9 bases. With 0 bases clipped from V and 9 bases from J, the junction kept 3 bases outside the gene matches. CDR1 GTSNPN and CDR2 SVGIG come from the germline V gene (reference sequence). The CDR3 spans 13 residues. CDR3 coding DNA: TGTGCCTGGAGTGTGGTAGCGGGAGCTGAGCAGTTCTTC. Translated: CAWSVVAGAEQFF.

At least ten counts were recorded for this clonotype. The chain links TRBV18 to TRBJ2-5; no clear D gene. Germline CDR1 and CDR2: KGHSH and LQKENI. The CDR3 spans 15 residues. V gave up 3 bases and J gave up 0 bases, with 11 bases separating them. The CDR3 region has the DNA TGTGCCAGCTCACCCCTGTTCGCGTACCAAGAGACCCAGTACTTC. It is translated as CASSPLFAYQETQYF.

This clonotype is deemed medium-sized. The J gene is TRBJ2-3, the V gene TRBV7-6, with D unclear. The length of the CDR3 is 12 residues. Germline V lookup: CDR1 SGHVS, CDR2 FNYEAQ. V lost 3 bases and J lost 0, with 1 base in between. The DNA for the CDR3 is TGTGCCAGCAGCTTCAGCACAGATACGCAGTATTTT. Translating gives CASSFSTDTQYF.

This clonotype showed up many times. This chain uses TRBV5-1 with TRBJ2-5; D uncertain. V was pared by 0 bases and J by 2 bases, with 8 bases between. The CDR3 contains 14 residues. Germline CDR1 SGHRS, CDR2 YFSETQ. The CDR3, as DNA: TGCGCCAGCAGCTTGGTGAATCGGCAAGAGACCCAGTACTTC. It codes for CASSLVNRQETQYF.

This clonotype is categorized as large (0.1 to 1%). The J gene is TRBJ1-6, the V gene TRBV9; D ambiguous. The CDR3 is 16 amino acids. The germline CDR1 and CDR2 sequences are SGDLS and YYNGEE. Trimming shortened V by 0 bases and J by 5 bases, and 12 bases separated the two germline ends. The CDR3 nucleotides read TGTGCCAGCAGCGTAGGATCAGACGTGCATAATTCACCCCTCCACTTT. Residues: CASSVGSDVHNSPLHF.

V and J are TRBV4-2 and TRBJ1-2; D perhaps matches TRBD1 (5 bases). Trimming stripped 2 bases from V and 6 bases from J, with 10 bases between. The CDR3 sequence is 13 residues long. Germline-derived CDR1 and CDR2 are LGHNA and YNFKEQ. The CDR3 region is CASSQFLQDGYTF. The CDR3 nucleotides read TGTGCCAGCAGCCAATTTTTACAGGATGGCTACACCTTC.

This clonotype was picked up many times. This chain joins TRBV30 and TRBJ1-2; D perhaps matches TRBD1 (6 bases). CDR3 length: 13 residues. The V end lost 5 bases, the J end lost 3 bases, and 13 bases lay between the germline ends. The V gene's germline CDR1 is GTSNPN and CDR2 SVGIG (reference sequence). CDR3 nucleotides: TGTGCCTGGGCAAACAGGGTCGACTATGGCTACACCTTC. Protein product: CAWANRVDYGYTF. Based on the CDR3 plus reference TRBV30 and TRBJ1-2, the full variable domain is SQTIHQWPATLVQPVGSPLSLECTVEGTSNPNLYWYRQAAGRGLQLLFYSVGIGQISSEVPQNLSASRPQDRQFILSSKKLLLSDSGFYLCAWANRVDYGYTFGSGTRLTVV.

This clonotype has a count of ten or more. The rearrangement joins TRBV27 to TRBJ2-1, with 8 bases aligning to TRBD2. There are 14 residues in the CDR3. Germline V gene sequence: CDR1 MNHEY, CDR2 SMNVEV (reference sequence). The junction had 4 bases not matched to a gene; V was cut back by 4 bases and J by 5 bases. In DNA form, the CDR3 reads TGTGCCAGCAGTTACCGGGGGGGGAACAATGAGCAGTTCTTC. Protein product: CASSYRGGNNEQFF.

This clonotype has at least ten counts. The genes are TRBV7-8 and TRBJ2-1, with D possibly being TRBD2 (5 bases). CDR3 length: 15 amino acids. Trimming removed 4 bases from V and 8 bases from J, with 18 bases in between. CDR1 is SGHVS, CDR2 FQNEAQ, per germline. The CDR3 protein is CASSSMPILADEQFF. The CDR3 DNA follows: TGTGCCAGCAGCTCGATGCCAATCCTAGCCGATGAGCAGTTCTTC.

This clonotype is labeled as medium-sized (0.01 to 0.1%). V usage is TRBV5-6 and J usage is TRBJ2-1, with a tentative D call TRBD1 (5 bases). CDR3 length: 14 residues. The ends were cut back, 2 bases at V and 3 bases at J, with 9 bases in the middle. The V gene's germline CDR1 is SGHDT and CDR2 YYEEEE. CDR3 loop: CASSFLRDYNEQFF. CDR3 DNA: TGTGCCAGCAGCTTTCTCAGGGACTACAATGAGCAGTTCTTC.

The table lists this clonotype with many counts. The rearrangement joins TRBV3-1 to TRBJ2-3; no clear D gene. The length of the CDR3 is 14 residues. The V end lost 6 bases, the J end lost 4 bases, and 14 bases lay between the germline ends. Germline loops: CDR1 LGHDT, CDR2 YNNKEL (reference sequence). This chain's CDR3 is CASSLTGPPDTQYF. CDR3 in DNA: TGTGCCAGCAGTCTTACGGGCCCCCCAGATACGCAGTATTTT.

In its sample, this clonotype is medium-sized (0.01 to 0.1%). This chain connects TRBV5-1 to TRBJ1-1; D gene uncertain. Trimming cost V 5 bases and J 0 bases, with 11 bases left between them. Germline V gives CDR1 SGHRS, CDR2 YFSETQ. The CDR3 is made up of 14 amino acids. DNA for the CDR3: TGCGCCAGCAGTCTTGACCGGATGAACACTGAAGCTTTCTTT. Amino acid sequence: CASSLDRMNTEAFF.

This chain links TRBV27 with TRBJ2-7; 7 nucleotides agree with TRBD1. The CDR3 has 14 amino acids. Germline CDR1 is MNHEY and CDR2 is SMNVEV (reference sequence). V trimming: 3 bases; J trimming: 3 bases; junction bases outside the gene matches: 5. Here the CDR3 reads CASSFGQAIYEQYF. The CDR3 bases are TGTGCCAGCAGTTTCGGACAGGCTATCTACGAGCAGTACTTC.

In its sample, this clonotype ranks as medium-sized. This chain joins TRBV20-1 and TRBJ1-1; no reliable D call. Germline V CDR1 and CDR2: DFQATT, SNEGSKA (reference sequence). This CDR3 is built from 12 residues. V was shortened by 4 bases and J by 4 bases, with 10 bases between the two germline ends. The CDR3 DNA is TGCAGTGCTAATCTGGTCCTCACTGAAGCTTTCTTT. Its protein product is CSANLVLTEAFF.

The sample holds many counts of this clonotype. This chain connects TRBV27 to TRBJ1-6; no clear D gene. In germline, CDR1 is MNHEY, CDR2 SMNVEV (reference sequence). The CDR3 runs to 16 residues. V lost 5 bases, J lost 0 bases, and 11 bases lay in between. The DNA of the CDR3 is TGTGCCAGCAGTGTGAATCCGGGCTCCTATAATTCACCCCTCCACTTT. Amino acid sequence: CASSVNPGSYNSPLHF.

This clonotype has a count of ten or more. This chain connects TRBV6-6 to TRBJ1-5; D gene ambiguous. There are 14 residues in the CDR3. V lost 0 bases and J lost 6, with 9 bases in between. Germline CDR1 is MNHNY and CDR2 is SVGAGI (reference sequence). The CDR3 DNA sequence: TGTGCCAGCAGTTACTCGTGGGGTAGTCAGCCCCAGCATTTT. Its protein product is CASSYSWGSQPQHF.

By its share, this clonotype is medium-sized (0.01 to 0.1%). The genes are TRBV5-4 and TRBJ1-2, with TRBD1 matching over 7 bases. Germline values: CDR1 SGHNT, CDR2 YYREEE (reference sequence). V was pared by 4 bases and J by 5 bases, with 11 bases of the junction left unmatched. The CDR3 length is 15 residues. CDR3 sequence: CASSPRGTEPYGYTF. The CDR3 DNA follows: TGTGCCAGCAGCCCCCGGGGGACAGAACCTTATGGCTACACCTTC.